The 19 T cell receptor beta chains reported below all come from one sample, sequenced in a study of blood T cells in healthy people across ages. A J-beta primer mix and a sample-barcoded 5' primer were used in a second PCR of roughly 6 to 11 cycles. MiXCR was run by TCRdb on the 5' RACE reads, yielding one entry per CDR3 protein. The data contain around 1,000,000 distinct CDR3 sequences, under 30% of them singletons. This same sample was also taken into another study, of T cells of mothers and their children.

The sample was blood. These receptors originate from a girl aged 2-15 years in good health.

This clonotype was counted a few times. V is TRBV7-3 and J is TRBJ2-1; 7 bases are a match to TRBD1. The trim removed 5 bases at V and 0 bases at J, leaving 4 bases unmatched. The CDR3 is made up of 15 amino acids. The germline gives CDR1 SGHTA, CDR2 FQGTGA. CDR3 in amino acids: CASSLTGISYNEQFF. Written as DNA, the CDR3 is TGTGCCAGCAGCCTGACAGGGATCTCCTACAATGAGCAGTTCTTC.

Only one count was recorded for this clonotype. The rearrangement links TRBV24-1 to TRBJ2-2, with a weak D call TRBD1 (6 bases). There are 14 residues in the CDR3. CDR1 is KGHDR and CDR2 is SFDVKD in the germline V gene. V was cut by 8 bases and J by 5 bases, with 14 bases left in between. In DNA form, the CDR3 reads TGTGCCACCAAGGACAGAGGAGATACCGGGGAGCTGTTTTTT. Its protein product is CATKDRGDTGELFF.

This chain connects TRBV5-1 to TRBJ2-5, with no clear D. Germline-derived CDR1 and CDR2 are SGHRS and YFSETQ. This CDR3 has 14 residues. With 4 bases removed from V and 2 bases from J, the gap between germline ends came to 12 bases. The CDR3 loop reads CASSPGPGQETQYF. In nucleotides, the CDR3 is TGCGCCAGCAGCCCAGGACCCGGACAAGAGACCCAGTACTTC.

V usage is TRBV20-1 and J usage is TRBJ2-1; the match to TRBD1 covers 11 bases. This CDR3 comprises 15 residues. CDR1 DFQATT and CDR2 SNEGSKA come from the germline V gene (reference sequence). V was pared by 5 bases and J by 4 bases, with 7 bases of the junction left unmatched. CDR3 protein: CSAGMGQGGYNEQFF. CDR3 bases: TGCAGTGCTGGGATGGGACAGGGGGGATACAATGAGCAGTTCTTC.

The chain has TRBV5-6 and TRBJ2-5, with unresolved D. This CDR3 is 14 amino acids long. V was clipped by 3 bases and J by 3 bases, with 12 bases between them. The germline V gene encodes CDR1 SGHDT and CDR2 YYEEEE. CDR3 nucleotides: TGTGCCAGCAGCTCCGTGGACCCCAAAGAGACCCAGTACTTC. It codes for CASSSVDPKETQYF.

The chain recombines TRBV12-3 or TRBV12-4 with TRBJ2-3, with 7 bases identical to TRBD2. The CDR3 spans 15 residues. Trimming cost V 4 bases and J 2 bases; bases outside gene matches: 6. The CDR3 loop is CASSSRLAYTDTQYF. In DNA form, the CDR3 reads TGTGCCAGCAGTTCGAGACTAGCTTACACAGATACGCAGTATTTT.

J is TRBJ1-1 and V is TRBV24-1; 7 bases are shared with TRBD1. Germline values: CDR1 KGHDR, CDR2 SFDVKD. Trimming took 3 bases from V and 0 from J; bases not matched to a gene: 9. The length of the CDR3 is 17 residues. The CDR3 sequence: CATSDSTGDVMNTEAFF. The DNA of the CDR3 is TGTGCCACCAGTGATAGTACAGGGGACGTTATGAACACTGAAGCTTTCTTT.

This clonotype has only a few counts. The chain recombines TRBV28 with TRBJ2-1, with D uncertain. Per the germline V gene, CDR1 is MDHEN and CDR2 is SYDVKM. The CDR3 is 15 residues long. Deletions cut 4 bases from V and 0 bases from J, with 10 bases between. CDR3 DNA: TGTGCCAGCAGTTCCAGATCCCGCTCCTACAATGAGCAGTTCTTC. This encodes CASSSRSRSYNEQFF.

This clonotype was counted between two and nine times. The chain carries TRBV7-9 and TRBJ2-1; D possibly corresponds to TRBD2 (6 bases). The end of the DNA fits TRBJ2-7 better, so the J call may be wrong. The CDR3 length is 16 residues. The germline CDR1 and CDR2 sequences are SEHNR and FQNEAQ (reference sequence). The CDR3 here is CASSPSENRRAGEQYF. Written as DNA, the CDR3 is TGTGCCAGCAGCCCCAGCGAAAATCGGAGGGCTGGAGAGCAGTACTTC.

Here the CDR3 reads CASQGGDTQYF. In nucleotides, the CDR3 is TGTGCCAGCCAGGGCGGAGATACGCAGTATTTT. The rearrangement links TRBV10-3 to TRBJ2-3; maybe TRBD1 (5 bases). With 10 bases removed from V and 5 bases from J, the gap between germline ends came to 10 bases. The CDR3 extends over 11 amino acids. The V gene's germline CDR1 is ENHRY and CDR2 SYGVKD.

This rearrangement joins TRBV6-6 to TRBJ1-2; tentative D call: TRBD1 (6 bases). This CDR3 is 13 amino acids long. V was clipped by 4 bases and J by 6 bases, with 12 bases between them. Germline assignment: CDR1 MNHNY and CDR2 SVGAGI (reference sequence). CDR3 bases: TGTGCCAGCAGTTTCGGACAGCCCAATGGCTACACCTTC. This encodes CASSFGQPNGYTF.

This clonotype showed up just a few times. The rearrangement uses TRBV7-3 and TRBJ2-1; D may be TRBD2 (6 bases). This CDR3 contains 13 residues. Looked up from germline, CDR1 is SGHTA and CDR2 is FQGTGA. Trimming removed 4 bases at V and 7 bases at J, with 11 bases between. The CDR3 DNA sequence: TGTGCCAGCAGCTCCCCACTAGCAAATGAGCAGTTCTTC. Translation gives CASSSPLANEQFF.

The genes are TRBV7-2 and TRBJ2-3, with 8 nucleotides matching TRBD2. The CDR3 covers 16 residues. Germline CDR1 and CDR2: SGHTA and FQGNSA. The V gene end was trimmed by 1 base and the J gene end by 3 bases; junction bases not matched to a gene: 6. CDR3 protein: CASSLGSGSDTDTQYF. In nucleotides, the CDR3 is TGTGCCAGCAGCTTAGGAAGCGGGAGCGATACAGATACGCAGTATTTT. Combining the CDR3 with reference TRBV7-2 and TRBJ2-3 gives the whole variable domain GAGVSQSPSNKVTEKGKDVELRCDPISGHTALYWYRQSLGQGLEFLIYFQGNSAPDKSGLPSDRFSAERTGGSVSTLTIQRTQQEDSAVYLCASSLGSGSDTDTQYFGPGTRLTVL.

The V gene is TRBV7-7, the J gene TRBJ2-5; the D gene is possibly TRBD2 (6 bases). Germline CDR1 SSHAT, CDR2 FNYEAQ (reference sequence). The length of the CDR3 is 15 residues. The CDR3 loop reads CASGLLPTQQETQYF. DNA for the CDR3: TGTGCTAGCGGCTTGTTACCGACCCAACAAGAGACCCAGTACTTC.

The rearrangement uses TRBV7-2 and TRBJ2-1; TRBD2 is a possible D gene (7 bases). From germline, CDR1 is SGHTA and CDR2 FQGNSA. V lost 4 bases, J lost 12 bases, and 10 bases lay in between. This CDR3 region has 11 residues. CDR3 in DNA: TGTGCCAGCAGCTCCCGGGGGGCGCAGTTCTTC. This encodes CASSSRGAQFF.

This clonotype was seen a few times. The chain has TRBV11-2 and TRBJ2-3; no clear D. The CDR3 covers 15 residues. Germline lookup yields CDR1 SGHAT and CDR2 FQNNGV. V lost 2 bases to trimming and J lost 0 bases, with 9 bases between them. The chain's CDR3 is CASSLLGWSTDTQYF. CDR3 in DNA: TGTGCCAGCAGCTTATTGGGGTGGAGCACAGATACGCAGTATTTT.

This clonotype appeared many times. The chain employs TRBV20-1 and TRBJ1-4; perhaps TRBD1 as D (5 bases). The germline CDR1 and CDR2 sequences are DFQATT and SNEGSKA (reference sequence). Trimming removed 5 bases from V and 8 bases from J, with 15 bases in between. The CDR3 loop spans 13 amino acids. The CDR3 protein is CSAQTGGREKLFF. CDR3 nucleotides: TGCAGTGCTCAAACCGGGGGTCGCGAAAAACTGTTTTTT.

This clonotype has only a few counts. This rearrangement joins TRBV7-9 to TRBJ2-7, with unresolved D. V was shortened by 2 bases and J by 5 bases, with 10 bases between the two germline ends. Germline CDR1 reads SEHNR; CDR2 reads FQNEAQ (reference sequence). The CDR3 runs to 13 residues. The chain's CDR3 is CASSLPGGDEQYF. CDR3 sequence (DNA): TGTGCCAGCAGCTTACCTGGCGGCGACGAGCAGTACTTC.

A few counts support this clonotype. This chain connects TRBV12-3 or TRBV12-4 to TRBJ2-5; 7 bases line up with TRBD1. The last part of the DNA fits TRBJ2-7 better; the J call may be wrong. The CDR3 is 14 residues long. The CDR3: CASSLPTGSYEQYF. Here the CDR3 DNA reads TGTGCCAGCAGTCTTCCGACAGGGTCCTACGAGCAGTACTTC.